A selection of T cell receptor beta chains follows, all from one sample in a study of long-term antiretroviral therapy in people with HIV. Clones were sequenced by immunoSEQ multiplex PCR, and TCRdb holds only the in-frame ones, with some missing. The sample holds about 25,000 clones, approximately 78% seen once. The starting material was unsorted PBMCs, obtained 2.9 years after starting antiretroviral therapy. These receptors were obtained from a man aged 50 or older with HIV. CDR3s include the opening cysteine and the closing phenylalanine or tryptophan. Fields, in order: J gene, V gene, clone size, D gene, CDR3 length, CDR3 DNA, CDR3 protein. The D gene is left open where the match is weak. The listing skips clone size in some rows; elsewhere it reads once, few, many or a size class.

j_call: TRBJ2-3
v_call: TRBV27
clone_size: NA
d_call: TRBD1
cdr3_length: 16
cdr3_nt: TGTGCCAGCAGTCCCCGGGACAGGGTAGGTTCAGATACGCAGTATTTT
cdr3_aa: CASSPRDRVGSDTQYF

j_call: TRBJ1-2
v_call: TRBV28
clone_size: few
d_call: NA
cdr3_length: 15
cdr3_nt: TGTGCCAGCACCCCAAGTACGACGGGAAACTATGGCTACACCTTC
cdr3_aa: CASTPSTTGNYGYTF

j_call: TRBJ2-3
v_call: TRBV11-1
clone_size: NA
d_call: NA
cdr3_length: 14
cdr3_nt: TGTGCCAGCAGCTTTGGGGGCAGCACAGATACGCAGTATTTT
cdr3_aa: CASSFGGSTDTQYF

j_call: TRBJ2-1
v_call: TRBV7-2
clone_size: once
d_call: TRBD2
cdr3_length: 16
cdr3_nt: TGTGCCAGCAGCCCGCGAGGCCTAGCGGGGGAGAATGAGCAGTTCTTC
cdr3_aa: CASSPRGLAGENEQFF

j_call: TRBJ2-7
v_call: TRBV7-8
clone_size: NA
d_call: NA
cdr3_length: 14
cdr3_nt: TGTGCCAGCAGCCACTTTGGGAGATCCTACGAGCAGTACTTC
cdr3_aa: CASSHFGRSYEQYF

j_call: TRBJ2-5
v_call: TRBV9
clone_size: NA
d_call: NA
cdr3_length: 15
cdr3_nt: TGTGCCAGCAGCGTAGAAGGGTTGGGGGTCGAGACCCAGTACTTC
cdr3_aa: CASSVEGLGVETQYF

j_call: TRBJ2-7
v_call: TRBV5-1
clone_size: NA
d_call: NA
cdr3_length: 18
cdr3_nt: TGCGCCAGCAGCCCACAGGACTACCACGGCCCCTGGGGCTACGAGCAGTACTTC
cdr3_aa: CASSPQDYHGPWGYEQYF

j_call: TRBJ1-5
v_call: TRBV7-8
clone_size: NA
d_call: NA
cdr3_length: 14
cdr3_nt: TGTGCCAGCAGCTTAGAGAGGAACAATCAGCCCCAGCATTTT
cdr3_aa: CASSLERNNQPQHF

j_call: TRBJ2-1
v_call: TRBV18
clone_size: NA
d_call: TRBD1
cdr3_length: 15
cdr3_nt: TGTGCCAGCTCACCAAAGACAGGGACCTACAATGAGCAGTTCTTC
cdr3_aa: CASSPKTGTYNEQFF

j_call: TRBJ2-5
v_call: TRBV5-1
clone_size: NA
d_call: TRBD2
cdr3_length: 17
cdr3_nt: TGCGCCAGCAGCTTGACGCTAGCGGGGGGAACGCAAGAGACCCAGTACTTC
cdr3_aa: CASSLTLAGGTQETQYF

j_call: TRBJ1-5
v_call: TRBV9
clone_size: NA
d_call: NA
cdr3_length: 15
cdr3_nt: TGTGCCAGCAGCGTAGACGGGGGAATGGGTCAGCCCCAGCATTTT
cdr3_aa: CASSVDGGMGQPQHF

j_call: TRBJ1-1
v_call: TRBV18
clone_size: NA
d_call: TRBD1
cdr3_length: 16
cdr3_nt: TGTGCCAGCTCACCTCCCGGGACAGGGGTGAACACTGAAGCTTTCTTT
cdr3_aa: CASSPPGTGVNTEAFF

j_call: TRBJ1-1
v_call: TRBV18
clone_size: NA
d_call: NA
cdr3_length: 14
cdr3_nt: TGTGCCAGCTCACGGGACCACACAAACACTGAAGCTTTCTTT
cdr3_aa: CASSRDHTNTEAFF

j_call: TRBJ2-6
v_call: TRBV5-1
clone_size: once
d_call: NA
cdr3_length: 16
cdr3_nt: TGCGCCAGCAGCTTGGTAGGGACCTCTGGGGCCAACGTCCTGACTTTC
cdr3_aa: CASSLVGTSGANVLTF

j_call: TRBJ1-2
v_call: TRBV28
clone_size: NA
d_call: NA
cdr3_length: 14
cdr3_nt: TGTGCCAGCAAGCCGCACGGACACTTCTATGGCTACACCTTC
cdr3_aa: CASKPHGHFYGYTF

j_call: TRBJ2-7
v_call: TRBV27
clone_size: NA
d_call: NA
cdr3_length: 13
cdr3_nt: TGTGCCAGCAGTTCCCTCAACACCTACGAGCAGTACTTC
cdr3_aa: CASSSLNTYEQYF

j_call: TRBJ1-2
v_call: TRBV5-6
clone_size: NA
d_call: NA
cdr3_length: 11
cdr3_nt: TGTGCCAGCAGCTTGAGTAAAGGCTACACCTTC
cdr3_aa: CASSLSKGYTF

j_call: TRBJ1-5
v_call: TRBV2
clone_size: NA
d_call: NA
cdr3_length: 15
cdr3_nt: TGTGCCAGCACCTTTCGAGGGGCTTTCAATCAGCCCCAGCATTTT
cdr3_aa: CASTFRGAFNQPQHF

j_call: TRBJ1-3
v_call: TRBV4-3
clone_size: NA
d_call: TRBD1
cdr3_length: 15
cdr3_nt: TGCGCCAGCAGCCAAGATAGACAGGGGGGGGACACCATATATTTT
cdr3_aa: CASSQDRQGGDTIYF

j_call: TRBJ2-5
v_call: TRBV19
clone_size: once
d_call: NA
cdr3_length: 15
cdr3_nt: TGTGCCAGTAGTATCGAGGGGGTAGGCCAAGAGACCCAGTACTTC
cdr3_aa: CASSIEGVGQETQYF

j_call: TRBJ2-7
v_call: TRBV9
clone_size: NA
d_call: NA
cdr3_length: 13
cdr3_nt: TGTGCCAGCAGCGAGGGGGGCTCCTACGAGCAGTACTTC
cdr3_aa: CASSEGGSYEQYF

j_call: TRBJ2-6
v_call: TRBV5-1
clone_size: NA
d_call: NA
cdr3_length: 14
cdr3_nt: TGCGCCAGCAGCGCCGCTGGTGGGGCCAACGTCCTGACTTTC
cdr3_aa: CASSAAGGANVLTF

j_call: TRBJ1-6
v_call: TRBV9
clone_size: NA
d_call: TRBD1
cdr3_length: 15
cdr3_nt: TGTGCCAGCAGCCCCGGACAGGGGCCAAATTCACCCCTCCACTTT
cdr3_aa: CASSPGQGPNSPLHF

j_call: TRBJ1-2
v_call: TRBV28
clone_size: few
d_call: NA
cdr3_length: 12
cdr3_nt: TGTGCCAGCAGTTTACAGGGTTATGGCTACACCTTC
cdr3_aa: CASSLQGYGYTF

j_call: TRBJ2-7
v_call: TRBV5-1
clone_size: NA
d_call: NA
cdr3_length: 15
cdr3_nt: TGCGCCAGCAGCGACAGCCAGCTCGGTGGTCCCGAGCAGTACTTC
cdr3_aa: CASSDSQLGGPEQYF

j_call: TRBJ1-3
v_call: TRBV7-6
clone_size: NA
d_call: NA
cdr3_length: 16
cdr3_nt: TGTGCCAGCAGCGCGGGGACGGTGCGGGCTGCAAACACCATATATTTT
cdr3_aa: CASSAGTVRAANTIYF

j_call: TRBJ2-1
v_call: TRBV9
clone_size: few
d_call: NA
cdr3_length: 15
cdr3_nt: TGTGCCAGCAGCGTACAGGGGCAGTCCTACAATGAGCAGTTCTTC
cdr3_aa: CASSVQGQSYNEQFF

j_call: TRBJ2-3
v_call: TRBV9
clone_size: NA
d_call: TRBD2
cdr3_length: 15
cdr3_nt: TGTGCCAGCAGCGCTAGCGGGGGCTTGGAAGGGACGCAGTATTTT
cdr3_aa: CASSASGGLEGTQYF

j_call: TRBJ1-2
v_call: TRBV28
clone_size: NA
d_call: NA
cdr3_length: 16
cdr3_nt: TGTGCCAGCAGTTTATTAAGTGGTGGACAGCCCTATGGCTACACCTTC
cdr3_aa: CASSLLSGGQPYGYTF

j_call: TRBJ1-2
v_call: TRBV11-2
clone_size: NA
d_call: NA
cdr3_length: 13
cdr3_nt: TGTGCCAGCAGCTTAGTCAACGACTATGGCTACACCTTC
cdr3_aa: CASSLVNDYGYTF

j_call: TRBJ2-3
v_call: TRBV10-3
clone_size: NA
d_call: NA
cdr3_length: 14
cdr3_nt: TGTGCCACGTACTCCGGAGAACCAACAGATACGCAGTATTTT
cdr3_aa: CATYSGEPTDTQYF

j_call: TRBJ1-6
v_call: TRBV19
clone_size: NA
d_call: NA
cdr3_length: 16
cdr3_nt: TGTGCCAGTACCCCATGGGGTTGGACAGCTAATTCACCCCTCCACTTT
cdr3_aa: CASTPWGWTANSPLHF

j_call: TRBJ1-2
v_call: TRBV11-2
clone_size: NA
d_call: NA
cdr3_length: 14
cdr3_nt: TGTGCCAGCGGCCAACAGATCTCTAACTATGGCTACACCTTC
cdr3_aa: CASGQQISNYGYTF

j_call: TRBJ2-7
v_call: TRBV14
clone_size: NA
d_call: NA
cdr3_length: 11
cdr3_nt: TGTGCCAGCAGCCATAATTACGAGCAGTACTTC
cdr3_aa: CASSHNYEQYF

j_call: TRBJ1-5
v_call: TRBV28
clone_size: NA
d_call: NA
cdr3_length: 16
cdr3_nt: TGTGCCAGCAGTTTTTGGTCTGTCAGGGGACATCAGCCCCAGCATTTT
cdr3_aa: CASSFWSVRGHQPQHF

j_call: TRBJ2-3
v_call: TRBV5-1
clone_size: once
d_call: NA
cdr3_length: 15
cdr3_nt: TGCGCCAGCAGCTTGGGAAAAGCTAGCACAGATACGCAGTATTTT
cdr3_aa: CASSLGKASTDTQYF

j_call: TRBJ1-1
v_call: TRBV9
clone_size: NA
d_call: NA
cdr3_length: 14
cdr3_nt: TGTGCCAGCAGCGCCCGCCCCACAACAAGTGAAGCTTTCTTT
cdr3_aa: CASSARPTTSEAFF

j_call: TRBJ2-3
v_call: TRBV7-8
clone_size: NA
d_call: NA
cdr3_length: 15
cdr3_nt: TGTGCCAGCAGCTTACTAAGGGCACACACAGATACGCAGTATTTT
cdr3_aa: CASSLLRAHTDTQYF

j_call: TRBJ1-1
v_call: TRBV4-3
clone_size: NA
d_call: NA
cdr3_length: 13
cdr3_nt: TGCGCCAGCAGCCAAGAGTGGGGACATGGAGCTTTCTTT
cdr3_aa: CASSQEWGHGAFF

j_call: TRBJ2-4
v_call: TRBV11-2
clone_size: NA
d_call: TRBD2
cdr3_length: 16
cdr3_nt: TGTGCCAGCAGCTCTCCACCTAGCGGAGCCAAAAACATTCAGTACTTC
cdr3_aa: CASSSPPSGAKNIQYF

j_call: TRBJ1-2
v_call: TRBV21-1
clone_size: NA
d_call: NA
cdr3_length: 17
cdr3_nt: TGTGCCAGCAGCCCTCGGACAGCCCCTGGAGATAGAATAGGCTACACCTTC
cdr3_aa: CASSPRTAPGDRIGYTF

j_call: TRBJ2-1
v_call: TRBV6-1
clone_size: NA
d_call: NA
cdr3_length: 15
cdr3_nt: TGTGCCAGCAGTTCTAGCGTTGGCTCCTACAATGAGCAGTTCTTC
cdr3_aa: CASSSSVGSYNEQFF

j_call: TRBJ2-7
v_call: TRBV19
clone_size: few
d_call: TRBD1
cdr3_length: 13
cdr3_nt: TGTGCCAGTAGTGCCCCGACAGGGGTCGAGCAGTACTTC
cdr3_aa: CASSAPTGVEQYF

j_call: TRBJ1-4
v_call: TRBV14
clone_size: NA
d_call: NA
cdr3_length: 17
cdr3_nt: TGTGCCAGCAGCCAAGATCTGGGTACGAGGACTAATGAAAAACTGTTTTTT
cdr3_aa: CASSQDLGTRTNEKLFF

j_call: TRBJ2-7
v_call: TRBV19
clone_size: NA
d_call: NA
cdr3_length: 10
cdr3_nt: TGTGCCGTCGGGACCTACGAGCAGTACTTC
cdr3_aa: CAVGTYEQYF